The 24 T cell receptor beta chains listed next were all sequenced from one sample in a study of brain T cells in children with intractable seizures. Some clones are missing from TCRdb's copy, which holds only in-frame ones; the method was immunoSEQ multiplex PCR. The repertoire holds tens of thousands of clones, with about 92% as singletons. Specimen: peripheral blood, collected at surgery. The receptor source for this set is a boy less than two years old with tuberous sclerosis and intractable seizures.

This chain joins TRBV2 and TRBJ1-2; D not resolved. V lost 4 bases, J lost 4 bases, and 13 bases lay in between. This CDR3 is 14 amino acids long. Germline V gene data show CDR1 as SNHLY and CDR2 as FYNNEI. The CDR3, as DNA: TGTGCCAGCAGTGGAACCAGAGAGATCTATGGCTACACCTTC. It is translated as CASSGTREIYGYTF.

The rearrangement joins TRBV27 to TRBJ1-6; tentative D call: TRBD1 (6 bases). CDR1 is MNHEY and CDR2 is SMNVEV in the germline V gene (reference sequence). V was shortened by 6 bases and J by 0 bases, with 12 bases between the two germline ends. This CDR3 has 16 amino acids. CDR3 bases: TGTGCCAGCAGACGGACAGATCGCTCCTATAATTCACCCCTCCACTTT. This sequence encodes CASRRTDRSYNSPLHF.

This clone was picked up a small number of times. The chain joins TRBV19 to TRBJ2-7, with D perhaps TRBD2 (6 bases). Trimming left V 6 bases short and J 2 bases short, with 14 bases between. Per germline, CDR1 LNHDA and CDR2 SQIVND (reference sequence). This CDR3 is built from 14 residues. The CDR3 region is CASRGLEFPYEQYF. As DNA, the CDR3 is TGTGCCAGTAGGGGACTGGAGTTCCCCTACGAGCAGTACTTC. Complete variable domain (other parts from reference TRBV19 and TRBJ2-7): DGGITQSPKYLFRKEGQNVTLSCEQNLNHDAMYWYRQDPGQGLRLIYYSQIVNDFQKGDIAEGYSVSREKKESFPLTVTSAQKNPTAFYLCASRGLEFPYEQYFGPGTRLTVT.

The chain carries TRBV5-5 and TRBJ1-2, with D perhaps TRBD1 (5 bases). The CDR3 has 13 residues. Trimming removed 3 bases from V and 0 bases from J, with 6 bases in between. The germline CDR1 and CDR2 sequences are SGHKS and YYEKEE (reference sequence). The CDR3 DNA follows: TGTGCCAGCAGCTGGGGGACTAACTATGGCTACACCTTC. The encoded protein is CASSWGTNYGYTF.

V gene TRBV7-6 combines with J gene TRBJ2-7; TRBD1 matches at 9 bases. V shed 4 bases, J shed 2 bases, and the junction held 0 bases outside the gene matches. Germline-derived CDR1 and CDR2 are SGHVS and FNYEAQ. This CDR3 is built from 13 residues. CDR3 sequence: CASSWDRAYEQYF. CDR3 sequence (DNA): TGTGCCAGCAGCTGGGACAGGGCCTACGAGCAGTACTTC.

The DNA of the CDR3 is TGTGCCAGCAGTTTATCTAGCGGGACTTACAATGAGCAGTTCTTC. Protein: CASSLSSGTYNEQFF. This chain joins TRBV28 and TRBJ2-1, with 9 bases fitting TRBD2. This CDR3 is 15 amino acids long. The V and J ends lost 1 base and 4 bases, in that order; junction bases with no gene match: 2. Germline V gene data show CDR1 as MDHEN and CDR2 as SYDVKM.

Here the CDR3 reads CASSTDSNEQFF. The CDR3 region has the DNA TGTGCCAGCAGTACTGACAGCAATGAGCAGTTCTTC. The chain is built from TRBV6-5 and TRBJ2-1, with a weak D call TRBD1 (5 bases). This CDR3 region has 12 residues. Germline loops: CDR1 MNHEY, CDR2 SVGAGI. V was clipped by 5 bases and J by 6 bases, with 8 bases between them.

This clone was recorded only once. The chain uses TRBV3-1 (or the pseudogene TRBV3-2) and TRBJ1-3; D gene uncertain. This CDR3 comprises 14 residues. Trimming removed 0 bases at V and 0 bases at J, with 3 bases between. Per the germline V gene, CDR1 is LGHDT and CDR2 is YNNKEL (reference sequence). The CDR3 loop is CASSQDNSGNTIYF. CDR3 in DNA: TGTGCCAGCAGCCAAGACAACTCTGGAAACACCATATATTTT.

The chain carries TRBV15 and TRBJ1-2; D is perhaps TRBD1 (5 bases). Trimming took off 0 bases at V and 0 bases at J, with 14 bases between the two ends. CDR1 is LNHNV and CDR2 is YYDKDF in the germline V gene (reference sequence). The CDR3 length is 17 residues. The CDR3 protein is CATSRDWGLLSNYGYTF. For the CDR3, the DNA is TGTGCCACCAGCAGAGATTGGGGCCTACTCTCTAACTATGGCTACACCTTC.

The chain couples TRBV4-2 to TRBJ1-1, with D perhaps TRBD1 (6 bases). The germline V gene encodes CDR1 LGHNA and CDR2 YNFKEQ. V lost 0 bases to trimming and J lost 3 bases, with 14 bases between them. This CDR3 is 16 amino acids long. The CDR3 nucleotides read TGTGCCAGCAGCCAAGATGTGGGCCCAGGGGACACTGAAGCTTTCTTT. It yields the protein CASSQDVGPGDTEAFF.

The CDR3 bases are TGTGCCAGCAGCAAAGCGGGGATGAACTATGGCTACACCTTC. It encodes CASSKAGMNYGYTF. V is TRBV21-1 and J is TRBJ1-2. TRBV21-1 is recorded as a pseudogene. This CDR3 comprises 14 residues.

The chain carries TRBV9 and TRBJ1-1, with TRBD1 matching over 9 bases. This CDR3 has 14 residues. V lost 4 bases, J lost 4 bases, and 5 bases stayed unmatched. The germline gives CDR1 SGDLS, CDR2 YYNGEE. The CDR3 loop reads CASSPGDRATEAFF. CDR3 nucleotides: TGTGCCAGCAGCCCCGGGGACAGGGCCACTGAAGCTTTCTTT.

The rearrangement uses TRBV5-4 and TRBJ2-1; D is possibly TRBD2 (5 bases). This CDR3 comprises 15 residues. The V and J ends lost 4 bases and 3 bases respectively, with 14 bases between them. CDR1 SGHNT and CDR2 YYREEE come from the germline V gene (reference sequence). CDR3 sequence: CASSTLDRDYNEQFF. The CDR3, as DNA: TGTGCCAGCAGCACACTAGATCGGGACTACAATGAGCAGTTCTTC.

Details on this clone: Other DNA sequences in the same sample also yield this CDR3. The V and J genes are TRBV9 and TRBJ2-2, with D hard to call. This CDR3 contains 14 residues. CDR1 is SGDLS and CDR2 is YYNGEE in the germline V gene. Trimming took off 0 bases at V and 4 bases at J, with 7 bases between the two ends. The CDR3: CASSVDLGTGELFF. DNA of the CDR3: TGTGCCAGCAGCGTAGACCTGGGCACCGGGGAGCTGTTTTTT.

The chain recombines TRBV3-1 (or the pseudogene TRBV3-2) with TRBJ1-2; no clear D. The CDR3 sequence is 13 residues long. Trimming cost V 1 base and J 2 bases, with 5 bases left between them. CDR1 and CDR2 from the germline V gene are LGHDT and YNNKEL (reference sequence). The CDR3 loop reads CASSQVPNYGYTF. DNA for the CDR3: TGTGCCAGCAGCCAAGTCCCCAACTATGGCTACACCTTC.

This sequence joins TRBV24-1 and TRBJ2-1; tentative D call: TRBD2 (7 bases). Germline CDR1 KGHDR, CDR2 SFDVKD. Trimming removed 4 bases from V and 5 bases from J, with 11 bases in between. This CDR3 is built from 14 residues. The CDR3 DNA reads as TGTGCCACCAGTGAGAGCGGGGACAACAATGAGCAGTTCTTC. Translating it yields CATSESGDNNEQFF.

The chain uses TRBV7-9 and TRBJ2-2, with no clear D. The germline gives CDR1 SEHNR, CDR2 FQNEAQ (reference sequence). The V gene lost 0 bases and the J gene lost 5 bases, with 10 bases spanning the gap. The CDR3 consists of 15 residues. CDR3 DNA sequence: TGTGCCAGCAGCTTAGCAGGCGTGGTGACCGGGGAGCTGTTTTTT. Protein sequence: CASSLAGVVTGELFF.

This chain uses TRBV5-6 with TRBJ1-1; a possible D gene is TRBD1 (5 bases). V was clipped by 1 base and J by 1 base, with 8 bases between them. The CDR3 loop spans 14 amino acids. In germline, CDR1 is SGHDT, CDR2 YYEEEE. This chain's CDR3 is CASSLYGGNTEAFF. CDR3 coding DNA: TGTGCCAGCAGCTTGTATGGGGGGAACACTGAAGCTTTCTTT.

V is TRBV6-1 and J is TRBJ2-3, with D perhaps TRBD1 (6 bases). From germline, CDR1 is MNHNS and CDR2 SASEGT. The CDR3 contains 14 residues. V was clipped by 3 bases and J by 2 bases, with 9 bases between them. CDR3 region: CASSDWGHTDTQYF. In nucleotides, the CDR3 is TGTGCCAGCAGTGATTGGGGGCACACAGATACGCAGTATTTT.

The J gene is TRBJ1-2, the V gene TRBV7-6, with 8 bases fitting TRBD1. Trimming removed 1 base from V and 1 base from J; junction bases left unmatched: 11. Germline V gene data show CDR1 as SGHVS and CDR2 as FNYEAQ. The CDR3 spans 18 residues. Here the CDR3 reads CASSLGFAGTGFNYGYTF. The DNA for the CDR3 is TGTGCCAGCAGCTTAGGATTCGCCGGGACAGGTTTTAACTATGGCTACACCTTC.

The genes are TRBV7-2 and TRBJ1-2; tentative D call: TRBD1 (6 bases). Trimming pared 1 base from V and 3 bases from J, leaving 15 bases between. The CDR3 covers 16 residues. Germline V gene sequence: CDR1 SGHTA, CDR2 FQGNSA. The CDR3 here is CASSLEGRGADYGYTF. As DNA, the CDR3 is TGTGCCAGCAGCTTAGAAGGCCGGGGGGCGGACTATGGCTACACCTTC.

V and J are TRBV11-3 and TRBJ2-7; TRBD2 matches at 9 bases. Unmatched junction bases numbered 4, after V lost 1 base and J lost 3 bases. The CDR3 spans 15 residues. Germline assignment: CDR1 SGHNT and CDR2 YENEEA. The CDR3 DNA reads as TGTGCCAGCAGCTTAGCTAGCGGGGTGATCTACGAGCAGTACTTC. It specifies CASSLASGVIYEQYF.

V is TRBV5-8 and J is TRBJ2-6; D gene ambiguous. V was trimmed by 6 bases and J by 2 bases, leaving 9 bases between them. The CDR3 covers 14 residues. Per the germline V gene, CDR1 is SGHTS and CDR2 is YDEGEE. The CDR3 nucleotides are TGTGCCAGCACCAGGTCCCCTGGGGCCAACGTCCTGACTTTC. Translated, it gives CASTRSPGANVLTF.

V and J are TRBV27 and TRBJ1-2; D remains ambiguous. The V gene lost 2 bases and the J gene lost 3 bases, with 7 bases spanning the gap. The CDR3 extends over 13 amino acids. Germline V gene sequence: CDR1 MNHEY, CDR2 SMNVEV (reference sequence). The CDR3 reads CASSLGPDYGYTF. The CDR3 coding sequence is TGTGCCAGCAGTTTAGGGCCAGACTATGGCTACACCTTC.